This T cell receptor beta chain came from a study of OX40 agonist ivuxolimab in advanced cancers. Study-level findings and limits: Partial responders treated at 0.1-3.0 mg/kg exhibited clonal expansion among the lowest measured. Within 6 weeks, CD4+ and CD8+ blood T cells expanded clonally at 0.1 to 3.0 mg/kg.

V gave up 6 bases and J gave up 0 bases, with 9 bases separating them. The CDR3 length is 14 residues. Germline CDR1 reads LNHDA; CDR2 reads SQIVND (reference sequence). Notes on this clone: The antigen is unknown. The sample has other DNA sequences that encode this CDR3 too.

The data were produced by immunoSEQ multiplex PCR, yet TCRdb's version contains in-frame clones alone and is incomplete. Among tens of thousands of clones listed, about 91% were seen once. Patients were ruled out by autoimmune disease history or systemic immunosuppression. The sample here was CD4+ or CD8+ T cells sorted from blood, taken in a trial of the OX40 agonist ivuxolimab. The V and J genes are TRBV19 and TRBJ1-3; D unresolved. The sequence was obtained from an adult with an advanced solid tumor such as melanoma, head and neck, liver or kidney cancer. Here the CDR3 reads CASRSGSSGNTIYF. As DNA, the CDR3 is TGTGCCAGTAGAAGTGGGTCCTCTGGAAACACCATATATTTT.